This T cell receptor (beta chain) was recorded in a study of T cell responses to AZD1222 COVID-19 vaccine. Study-wide points: Spike-wide coverage was observed for vaccine-associated CD4 TCRs, with dominant responses at 160-218 and 743-854. The study found Spike-specific TCR breadth and depth rose after two AZD1222 doses.

This table comes from immunoSEQ multiplex PCR, and its TCRdb copy is limited to in-frame clones, with some not included. The sample has about 120,000 clones, 65% to 85% seen once. V lost 0 bases, J lost 7 bases, and 10 bases lay in between. The CDR3 covers 14 residues. Germline loops: CDR1 MGHRA, CDR2 YSYEKL. For this clone: Its antigen is as yet unknown.

The chain couples TRBV4-1 to TRBJ1-5; D is perhaps TRBD1 (5 bases). The input for sequencing was peripheral blood, taken on day 0 of AZD1222 vaccination. This clonotype was sampled from an adult in good health. The CDR3 nucleotides read TGCGCCAGCAGCCAAGATCTGCGGGGCCAGCCCCAGCATTTT. Protein sequence: CASSQDLRGQPQHF.